This TCR beta chain is from a study of T cells in tuberculosis listed by TCRdb under 2018. For the study in its entirety: To characterize T cells specific for the mycobacterial lipid antigen glucose monomycolate (GMM), the study used CD1B tetramers together with high-throughput TCR immunosequencing. Here is what the overall study found, with its caveats: T cells that bind the CD1B-GMM tetramer with low affinity may have been missed by the stringent sort gate.

A word on this clone: No clone much larger than this one lies a single base away; base qualities are absent.

V is trimmed back by 8 bases and J by 5 bases, and the junction contains 4 bases that no gene match accounts for. In the germline V gene (reference sequence), CDR1 corresponds to LNHDA and CDR2 to SQIVND. The CDR3 runs 13 amino acids, cysteine and phenylalanine included. Here the CDR3 DNA is all that survives: 39 bases in frame from base 1. PBMC were thawed, rested overnight, stained with GMM-loaded CD1B tetramer, a Live/Dead dye and anti-CD3, and then sorted on a FACS Aria II. The CD1B tetramers were loaded with C32 glucose monomycolate that had been purified from Rhodococcus equi. Before cryopreservation, the PBMC later used for tetramer sorting had been depleted of CD14-expressing monocytes as part of a separate study. From each donor, roughly 91,000 tetramer-negative cells were sorted and were analyzed alongside the tetramer-positive cells. Antigen-specific T cells were sorted from four healthy South African adults using GMM-loaded CD1B tetramers.

Because TCR-alpha and TCR-beta chains were sequenced unpaired, no information on chain pairing was available. TCR libraries were generated with the immunoSEQ multiplex PCR assay, using TCR-beta and/or TCR-alpha/delta assays for each sample. Amplified TCR libraries were sequenced on the Illumina high-throughput platform. Concerning the study's data processing: Clustering and dimensionality reduction were performed using pairwise TCRdist distances among GMM-specific receptors from ex vivo sorted or in vitro expanded T cells. Sequence motifs defined by gene usage and CDR3 content were tested for enrichment in tetramer-positive versus tetramer-negative populations. TCRdb took over this immuneACCESS table, retaining in-frame rearrangements with V and J assigned. Such tables are incomplete; in checked studies, under half of the missing clones stem from an unresolved V gene, and the remainder is unexplained. D and trimming were read from the DNA, whereas the V and J calls and clone size are those reported in that table. Counted in this sample were tens of thousands of clones; approximately 91% of them appeared once. The ten largest account for 1.9% of the sample.

Sequenced sample: CD1b-GMM tetramer-negative cells sorted from PBMCs. The cell subset or site label, read with the paper, signifies: T cells not binding CD1B-GMM tetramer, sorted from same donor. This sequence was found in an adult woman with latent tuberculosis. This chain is built from TRBV19 and TRBJ2-1; TRBD1 aligns with 9 central bases. The CDR3 sequence is CASRRDRDNEQFF. The DNA is TGTGCCAGTCGCCGGGACAGGGACAATGAGCAGTTCTTC.